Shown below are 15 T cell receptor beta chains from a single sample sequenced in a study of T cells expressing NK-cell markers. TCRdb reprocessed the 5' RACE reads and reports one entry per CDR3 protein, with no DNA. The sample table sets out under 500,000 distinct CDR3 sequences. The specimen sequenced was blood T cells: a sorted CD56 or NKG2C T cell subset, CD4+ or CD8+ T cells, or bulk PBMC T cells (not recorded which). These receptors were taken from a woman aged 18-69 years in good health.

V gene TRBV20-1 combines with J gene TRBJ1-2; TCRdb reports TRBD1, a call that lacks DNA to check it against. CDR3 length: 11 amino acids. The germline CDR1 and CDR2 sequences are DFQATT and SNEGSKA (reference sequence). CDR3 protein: CSARGQYGYTF.

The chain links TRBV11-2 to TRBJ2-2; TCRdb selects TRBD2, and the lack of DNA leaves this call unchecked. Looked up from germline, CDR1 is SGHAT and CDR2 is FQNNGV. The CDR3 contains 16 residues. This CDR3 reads CASSLRTGRAPGELFF.

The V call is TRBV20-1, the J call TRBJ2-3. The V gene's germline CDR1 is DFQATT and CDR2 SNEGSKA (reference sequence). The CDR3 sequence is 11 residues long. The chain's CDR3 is CSATPTDTQYF.

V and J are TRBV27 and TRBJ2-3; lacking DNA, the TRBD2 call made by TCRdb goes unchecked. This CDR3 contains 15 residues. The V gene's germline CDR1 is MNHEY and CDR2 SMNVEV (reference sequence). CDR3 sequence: CASSPSGPYGDTQYF.

This chain's CDR3 is CASSPDVVVEAGELFF. This rearrangement joins TRBV5-1 to TRBJ2-2. This CDR3 spans 16 amino acids. Per germline, CDR1 SGHRS and CDR2 YFSETQ. The whole variable domain, remainder taken from reference TRBV5-1 and TRBJ2-2, is KAGVTQTPRYLIKTRGQQVTLSCSPISGHRSVSWYQQTPGQGLQFLFEYFSETQRNKGNFPGRFSGRQFSNSRSEMNVSTLELGDSALYLCASSPDVVVEAGELFFGEGSRLTVL.

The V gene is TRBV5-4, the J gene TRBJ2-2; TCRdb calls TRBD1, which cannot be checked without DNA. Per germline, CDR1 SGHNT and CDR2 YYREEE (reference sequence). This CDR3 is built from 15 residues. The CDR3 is CASSPGRLNTGELFF.

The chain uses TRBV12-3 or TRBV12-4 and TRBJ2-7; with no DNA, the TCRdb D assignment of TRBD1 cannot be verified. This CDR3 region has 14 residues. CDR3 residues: CASSNLGTAYEQYF.

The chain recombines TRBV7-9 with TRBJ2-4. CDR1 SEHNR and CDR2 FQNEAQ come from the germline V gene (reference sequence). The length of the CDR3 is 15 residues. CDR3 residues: CASSIHDNAKNIQYF.

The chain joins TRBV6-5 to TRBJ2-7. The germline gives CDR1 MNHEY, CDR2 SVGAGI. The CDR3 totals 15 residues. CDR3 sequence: CASSYSSSGNYEQYF.

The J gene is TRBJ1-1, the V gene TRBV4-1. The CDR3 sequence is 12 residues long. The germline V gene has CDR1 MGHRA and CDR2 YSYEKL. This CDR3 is CASSQEPGEAFF.

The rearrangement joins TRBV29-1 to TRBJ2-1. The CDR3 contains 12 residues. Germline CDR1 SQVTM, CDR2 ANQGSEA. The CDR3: CSVDLRFNEQFF.

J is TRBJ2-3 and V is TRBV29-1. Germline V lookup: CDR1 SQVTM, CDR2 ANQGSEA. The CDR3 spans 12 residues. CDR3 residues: CSVAASTDTQYF.

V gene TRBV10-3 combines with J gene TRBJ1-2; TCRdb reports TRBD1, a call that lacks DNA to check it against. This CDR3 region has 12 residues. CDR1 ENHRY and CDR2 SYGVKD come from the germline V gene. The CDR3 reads CAISAGDYGYTF.

This CDR3 is CASRHRVYEQYF. This chain connects TRBV28 to TRBJ2-7; TCRdb returns TRBD1, unconfirmable since there is no DNA. The CDR3 is 12 amino acids. CDR1 MDHEN and CDR2 SYDVKM come from the germline V gene. Supplemented by reference TRBV28 and TRBJ2-7, the full variable domain reads DVKVTQSSRYLVKRTGEKVFLECVQDMDHENMFWYRQDPGLGLRLIYFSYDVKMKEKGDIPEGYSVSREKKERFSLILESASTNQTSMYLCASRHRVYEQYFGPGTRLTVT.

This CDR3 is CASSKETSGRDEQYF. The chain links TRBV11-2 to TRBJ2-7; TCRdb calls TRBD2, which cannot be checked without DNA. This CDR3 has 15 amino acids. CDR1 and CDR2 (germline): SGHAT, FQNNGV.